A single sample gave rise to the 16 T cell receptor beta chains below, sequenced in a study of OX40 agonist ivuxolimab in advanced cancers. The library was built by means of the immunoSEQ multiplex PCR assay. TCRdb limited this immuneACCESS table to in-frame rearrangements with V and J called. A share of clones is missing; checked studies link under half to unresolved V genes, and the rest is unexplained. This sample comprises approximately 27,000 clones, around 80% of them detected only once. The ten biggest clones cover approximately 15% of the sample. The starting material was CD4+ or CD8+ T cells sorted from blood, obtained in a trial of the OX40 agonist ivuxolimab. These receptors originate from an adult with an advanced solid tumor such as melanoma, head and neck, liver or kidney cancer.

This clone has only one observation. The genes are TRBV27 and TRBJ2-7; 7 bases line up with TRBD1. The CDR3 has 15 residues. With V trimmed by 5 bases and J by 4 bases, 11 bases remained unmatched. Germline V CDR1 and CDR2: MNHEY, SMNVEV (reference sequence). This CDR3 is CASSQLSGQFYEQYF. As DNA, the CDR3 is TGTGCCAGCAGTCAACTCTCGGGACAGTTTTACGAGCAGTACTTC.

The chain uses TRBV5-1 and TRBJ1-2; 7 nucleotides line up with TRBD1. Germline V lookup: CDR1 SGHRS, CDR2 YFSETQ. Unmatched junction bases numbered 7, after V lost 7 bases and J lost 4 bases. The CDR3 loop spans 13 amino acids. The CDR3 DNA reads TGCGCCAGCCGAGGGGGCGTCTCCTATGGCTACACCTTC. Encoded protein: CASRGGVSYGYTF. Variable domain in full (rest from reference TRBV5-1 and TRBJ1-2): KAGVTQTPRYLIKTRGQQVTLSCSPISGHRSVSWYQQTPGQGLQFLFEYFSETQRNKGNFPGRFSGRQFSNSRSEMNVSTLELGDSALYLCASRGGVSYGYTFGSGTRLTVV.

The rearrangement uses TRBV7-9 and TRBJ2-3; no reliable D call. The CDR3 has 14 amino acids. V was cut by 7 bases and J by 6 bases, with 17 bases left in between. Germline CDR1 SEHNR, CDR2 FQNEAQ (reference sequence). CDR3 protein: CASTRPGLFDTQYF. In DNA, the CDR3 is TGTGCCAGCACCCGACCTGGGCTCTTCGATACGCAGTATTTT.

The chain carries TRBV5-1 and TRBJ2-3; 8 nucleotides line up with TRBD1. V lost 4 bases and J lost 3; bases outside the gene matches: 7. CDR1 and CDR2 (germline): SGHRS, YFSETQ. The length of the CDR3 is 15 residues. This CDR3 is CASSPDRAFTDTQYF. The CDR3, as DNA: TGCGCCAGCAGCCCGGACAGGGCTTTTACAGATACGCAGTATTTT.

CDR3 nucleotide sequence: TGTGCCAGCAGTGCTAAGTTTGGCACTGAAGCTTTCTTT. This codes for CASSAKFGTEAFF. The chain uses TRBV6-1 and TRBJ1-1; D is uncertain. The CDR3 covers 13 residues. The V gene lost 4 bases and the J gene lost 4 bases, with 10 bases spanning the gap. Germline CDR1 and CDR2: MNHNS and SASEGT.

This chain connects TRBV9 to TRBJ2-1; TRBD1 matches at 11 bases. The germline V gene encodes CDR1 SGDLS and CDR2 YYNGEE. CDR3 length: 15 amino acids. V was clipped by 2 bases and J by 7 bases; unmatched bases: 5. CDR3 coding DNA: TGTGCCAGCAGCGTCCCCGGGACAGGGGGGAATGAGCAGTTCTTC. It specifies CASSVPGTGGNEQFF.

V gene TRBV30 combines with J gene TRBJ2-5; a weak D match, TRBD2 (5 bases). With 3 bases removed from V and 9 bases from J, the gap between germline ends came to 11 bases. This CDR3 is built from 11 residues. Germline V gives CDR1 GTSNPN, CDR2 SVGIG (reference sequence). The CDR3 DNA reads as TGTGCCTGGAGAGCAGCCGGGGCCCAGTACTTC. As protein: CAWRAAGAQYF.

This clone was counted a few times. This rearrangement joins TRBV5-6 to TRBJ2-5; D may be TRBD2 (6 bases). Germline V lookup: CDR1 SGHDT, CDR2 YYEEEE. The CDR3 consists of 14 residues. The V end lost 4 bases, the J end lost 5 bases, and 15 bases lay between the germline ends. The CDR3 loop is CASSPPGRGETQYF. The CDR3 coding sequence is TGTGCCAGCAGCCCTCCGGGACGGGGGGAGACCCAGTACTTC.

This clone was seen only once. The chain employs TRBV6-1 and TRBJ2-2; D possibly corresponds to TRBD1 (6 bases). V was pared by 2 bases and J by 6 bases, with 13 bases between. The length of the CDR3 is 15 residues. Germline V gene lookup returns CDR1 MNHNS and CDR2 SASEGT. The CDR3 nucleotides are TGTGCCAGCAGTGAAACAGGGAATTTATCCGGGGAGCTGTTTTTT. This sequence encodes CASSETGNLSGELFF.

J is TRBJ2-2 and V is TRBV11-2; no clear D gene. Germline V gives CDR1 SGHAT, CDR2 FQNNGV. Trimming removed 4 bases from V and 2 bases from J, with 11 bases in between. The CDR3 runs to 15 residues. DNA of the CDR3: TGTGCCAGCAGCTGGGCGACACTTAACACCGGGGAGCTGTTTTTT. Its protein product is CASSWATLNTGELFF.

The CDR3 sequence is CASSLDLSREQYF. DNA of the CDR3: TGCGCCAGCAGCTTGGATCTATCTCGGGAGCAGTACTTC. V usage is TRBV5-1 and J usage is TRBJ2-7; unclear D gene. The V gene lost 0 bases and the J gene lost 7 bases, with 11 bases spanning the gap. CDR3 length: 13 amino acids. Germline assignment: CDR1 SGHRS and CDR2 YFSETQ.

This chain connects TRBV7-8 to TRBJ1-1; weak D call: TRBD1 (6 bases). The CDR3 contains 14 residues. The germline V gene has CDR1 SGHVS and CDR2 FQNEAQ. V was cut by 2 bases and J by 11 bases, with 18 bases left in between. The CDR3 sequence is CASSLIEEGGRAFF. CDR3 nucleotides: TGTGCCAGCAGCTTAATAGAGGAGGGGGGACGGGCTTTCTTT.

V gene TRBV7-9 combines with J gene TRBJ1-5; 7 nucleotides match TRBD1. The length of the CDR3 is 14 residues. CDR1 is SEHNR, CDR2 FQNEAQ, per germline (reference sequence). V was pared by 5 bases and J by 5 bases, with 6 bases of the junction left unmatched. The CDR3, as DNA: TGTGCCAGCAGCGCCGACAGGGTGGATCAGCCCCAGCATTTT. This encodes CASSADRVDQPQHF.

The chain couples TRBV19 to TRBJ1-4; no definite D call. The germline gives CDR1 LNHDA, CDR2 SQIVND (reference sequence). V gave up 1 base and J gave up 7 bases, with 13 bases separating them. The CDR3 is made up of 15 amino acids. This chain's CDR3 is CASSIGFVGGEKLFF. The CDR3 DNA sequence: TGTGCCAGTAGTATAGGTTTCGTAGGAGGTGAAAAACTGTTTTTT.

This chain uses TRBV15 with TRBJ2-6, with no clear D. V dropped 0 bases and J dropped 10 bases, with 7 bases sitting between them. Germline lookup yields CDR1 LNHNV and CDR2 YYDKDF (reference sequence). This CDR3 region has 13 residues. The CDR3 here is CATSRDIGNVLTF. In DNA form, the CDR3 reads TGTGCCACCAGCAGAGATATTGGGAACGTCCTGACTTTC.

This clone has just one count. The chain combines TRBV28 with TRBJ1-5; D not certain. Germline assignment: CDR1 MDHEN and CDR2 SYDVKM. Trimming shortened V by 5 bases and J by 1 base, and 9 bases separated the two germline ends. There are 14 residues in the CDR3. Here the CDR3 DNA reads TGTGCCAGCAGTCGATCCTCGAGCAATCAGCCCCAGCATTTT. It specifies CASSRSSSNQPQHF.